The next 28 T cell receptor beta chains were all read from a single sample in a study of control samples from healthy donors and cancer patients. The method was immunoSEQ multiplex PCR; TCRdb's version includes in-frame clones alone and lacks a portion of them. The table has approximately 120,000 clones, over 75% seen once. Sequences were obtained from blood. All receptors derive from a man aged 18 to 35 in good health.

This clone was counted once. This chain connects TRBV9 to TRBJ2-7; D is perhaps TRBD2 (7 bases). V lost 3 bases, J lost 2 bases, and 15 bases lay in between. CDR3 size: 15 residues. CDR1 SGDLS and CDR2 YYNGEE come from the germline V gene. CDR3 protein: CASSEGGGHPYEQYF. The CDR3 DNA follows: TGTGCCAGCAGCGAGGGGGGGGGCCACCCCTACGAGCAGTACTTC.

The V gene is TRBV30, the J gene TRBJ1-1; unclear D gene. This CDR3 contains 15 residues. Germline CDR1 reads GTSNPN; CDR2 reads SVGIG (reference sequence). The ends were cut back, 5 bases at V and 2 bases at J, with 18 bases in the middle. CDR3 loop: CAWSARRQKNTEAFF. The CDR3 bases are TGTGCCTGGTCGGCGCGGAGGCAGAAAAACACTGAAGCTTTCTTT. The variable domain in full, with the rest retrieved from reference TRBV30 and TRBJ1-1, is SQTIHQWPATLVQPVGSPLSLECTVEGTSNPNLYWYRQAAGRGLQLLFYSVGIGQISSEVPQNLSASRPQDRQFILSSKKLLLSDSGFYLCAWSARRQKNTEAFFGQGTRLTVV.

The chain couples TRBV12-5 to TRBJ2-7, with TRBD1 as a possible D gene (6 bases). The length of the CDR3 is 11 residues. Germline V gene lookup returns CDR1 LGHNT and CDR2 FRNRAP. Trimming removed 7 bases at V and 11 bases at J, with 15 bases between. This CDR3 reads CASALGQTKYF. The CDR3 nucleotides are TGTGCTAGTGCCCTCGGACAGACGAAGTACTTC.

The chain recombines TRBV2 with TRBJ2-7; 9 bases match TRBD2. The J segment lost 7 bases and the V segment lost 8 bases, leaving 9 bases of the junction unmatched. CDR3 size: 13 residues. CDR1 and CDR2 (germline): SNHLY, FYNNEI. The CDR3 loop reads CASSRGRAWEQYF. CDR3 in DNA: TGTGCCAGCTCCCGCGGGAGGGCCTGGGAGCAGTACTTC.

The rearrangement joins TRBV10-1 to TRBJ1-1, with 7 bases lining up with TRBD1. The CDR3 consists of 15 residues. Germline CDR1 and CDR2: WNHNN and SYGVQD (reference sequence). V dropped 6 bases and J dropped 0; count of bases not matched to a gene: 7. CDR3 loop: CASRPNRGLNTEAFF. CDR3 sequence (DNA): TGCGCCAGCAGACCCAACAGGGGACTGAACACTGAAGCTTTCTTT.

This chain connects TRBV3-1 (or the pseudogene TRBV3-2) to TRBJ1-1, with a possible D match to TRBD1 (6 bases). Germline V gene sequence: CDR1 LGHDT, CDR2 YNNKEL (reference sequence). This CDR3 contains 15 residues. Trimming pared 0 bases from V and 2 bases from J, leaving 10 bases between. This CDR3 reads CASSQDTGRNTEAFF. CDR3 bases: TGTGCCAGCAGCCAAGATACAGGGCGAAACACTGAAGCTTTCTTT.

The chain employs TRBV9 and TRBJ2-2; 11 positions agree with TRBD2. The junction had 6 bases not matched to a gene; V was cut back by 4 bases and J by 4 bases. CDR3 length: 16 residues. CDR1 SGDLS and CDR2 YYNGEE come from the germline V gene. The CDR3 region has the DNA TGTGCCAGCAGCAAGCAAACTAGCGGGAGCACCGGGGAGCTGTTTTTT. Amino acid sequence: CASSKQTSGSTGELFF.

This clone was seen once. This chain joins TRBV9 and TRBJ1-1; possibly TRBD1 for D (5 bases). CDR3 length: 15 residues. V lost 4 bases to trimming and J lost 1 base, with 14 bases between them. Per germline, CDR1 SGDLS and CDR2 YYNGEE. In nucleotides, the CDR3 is TGTGCCAGCAGCCGCGGCGGGACTTGGAACACTGAAGCTTTCTTT. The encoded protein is CASSRGGTWNTEAFF.

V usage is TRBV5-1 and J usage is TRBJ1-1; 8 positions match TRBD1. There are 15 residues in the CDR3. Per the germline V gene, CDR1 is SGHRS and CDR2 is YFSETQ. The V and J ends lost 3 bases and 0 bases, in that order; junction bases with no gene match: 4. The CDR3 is CASSSRQGMNTEAFF. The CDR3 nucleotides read TGCGCCAGCAGCTCACGACAGGGGATGAACACTGAAGCTTTCTTT. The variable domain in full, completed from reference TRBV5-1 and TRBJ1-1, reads KAGVTQTPRYLIKTRGQQVTLSCSPISGHRSVSWYQQTPGQGLQFLFEYFSETQRNKGNFPGRFSGRQFSNSRSEMNVSTLELGDSALYLCASSSRQGMNTEAFFGQGTRLTVV.

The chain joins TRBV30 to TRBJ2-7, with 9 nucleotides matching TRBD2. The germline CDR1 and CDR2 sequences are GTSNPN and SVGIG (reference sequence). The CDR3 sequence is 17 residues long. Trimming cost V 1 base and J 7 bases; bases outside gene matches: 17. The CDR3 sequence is CAWSDPGRLAVLEEQYF. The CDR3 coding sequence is TGTGCCTGGAGTGATCCGGGACGACTAGCGGTCCTCGAGGAGCAGTACTTC.

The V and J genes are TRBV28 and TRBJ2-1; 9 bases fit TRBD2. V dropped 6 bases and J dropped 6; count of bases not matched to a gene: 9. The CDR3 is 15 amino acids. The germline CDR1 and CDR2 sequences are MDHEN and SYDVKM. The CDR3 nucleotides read TGTGCCAGCAGCATCCACGCGGGAGGGCCCAATGAGCAGTTCTTC. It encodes CASSIHAGGPNEQFF.

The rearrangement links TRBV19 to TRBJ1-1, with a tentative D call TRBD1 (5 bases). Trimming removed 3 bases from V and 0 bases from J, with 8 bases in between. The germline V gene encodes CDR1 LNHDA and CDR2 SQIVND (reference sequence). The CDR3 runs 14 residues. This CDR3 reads CASSIGGVNTEAFF. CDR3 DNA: TGTGCCAGTAGTATTGGGGGGGTGAACACTGAAGCTTTCTTT.

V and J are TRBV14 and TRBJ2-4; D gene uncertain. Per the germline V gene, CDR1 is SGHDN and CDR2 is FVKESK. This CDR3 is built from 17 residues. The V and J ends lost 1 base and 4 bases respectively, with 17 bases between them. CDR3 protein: CASSQVDWGLVKNIQYF. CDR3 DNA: TGTGCCAGCAGCCAAGTTGATTGGGGATTGGTAAAAAACATTCAGTACTTC.

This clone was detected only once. The CDR3 loop is CASSPSRVQSNEKLFF. The CDR3, as DNA: TGTGCCAGCTCACCATCCCGGGTCCAGTCTAATGAAAAACTGTTTTTT. The V call is TRBV18, the J call TRBJ1-4; unclear D gene. Trimming pared 2 bases from V and 3 bases from J, leaving 13 bases between. Germline V gene lookup returns CDR1 KGHSH and CDR2 LQKENI. CDR3 length: 16 residues.

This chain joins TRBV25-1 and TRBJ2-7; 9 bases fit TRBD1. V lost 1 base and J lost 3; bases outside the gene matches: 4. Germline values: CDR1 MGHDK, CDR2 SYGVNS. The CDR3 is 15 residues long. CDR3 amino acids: CASSESRTGDYEQYF. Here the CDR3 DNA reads TGTGCCAGCAGTGAATCGCGGACAGGGGACTACGAGCAGTACTTC.

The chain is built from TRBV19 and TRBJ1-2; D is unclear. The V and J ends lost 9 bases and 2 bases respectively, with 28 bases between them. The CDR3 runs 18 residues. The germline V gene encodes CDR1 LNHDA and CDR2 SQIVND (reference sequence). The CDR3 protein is CASTPLARAPMRNYGYTF. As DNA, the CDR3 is TGTGCCAGCACCCCTTTGGCCCGGGCCCCCATGCGGAACTATGGCTACACCTTC.

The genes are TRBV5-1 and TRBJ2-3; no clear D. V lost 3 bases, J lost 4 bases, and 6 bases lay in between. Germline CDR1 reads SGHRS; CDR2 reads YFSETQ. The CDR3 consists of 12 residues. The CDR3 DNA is TGCGCCAGCAGCTCTAAGGCAGATACGCAGTATTTT. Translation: CASSSKADTQYF.

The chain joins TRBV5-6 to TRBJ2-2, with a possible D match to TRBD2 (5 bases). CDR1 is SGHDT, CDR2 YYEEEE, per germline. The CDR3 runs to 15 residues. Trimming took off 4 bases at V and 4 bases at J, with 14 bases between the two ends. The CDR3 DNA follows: TGTGCCAGCAGCCCGGACCTGGCGGGCACCGGGGAGCTGTTTTTT. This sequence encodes CASSPDLAGTGELFF.

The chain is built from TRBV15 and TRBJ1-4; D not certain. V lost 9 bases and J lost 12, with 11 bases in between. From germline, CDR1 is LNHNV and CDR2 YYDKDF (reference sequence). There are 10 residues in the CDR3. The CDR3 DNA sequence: TGTGCCACTGGGGATGTGGAACTGTTTTTT. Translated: CATGDVELFF.

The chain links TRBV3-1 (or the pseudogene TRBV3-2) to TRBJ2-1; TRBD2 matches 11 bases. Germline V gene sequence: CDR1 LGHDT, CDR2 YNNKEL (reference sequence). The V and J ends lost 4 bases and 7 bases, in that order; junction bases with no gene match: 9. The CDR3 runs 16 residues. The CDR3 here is CASSLHSGRAGNEQFF. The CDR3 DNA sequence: TGTGCCAGCAGCCTCCATAGCGGGAGGGCCGGGAATGAGCAGTTCTTC.

CDR3 in amino acids: CASSDTGGTDTQYF. Written as DNA, the CDR3 is TGTGCCAGCAGCGATACTGGGGGCACAGATACGCAGTATTTT. V gene TRBV5-5 combines with J gene TRBJ2-3; unclear D gene. V lost 4 bases to trimming and J lost 1 base, with 10 bases between them. This CDR3 comprises 14 residues. Germline CDR1 is SGHKS and CDR2 is YYEKEE (reference sequence).

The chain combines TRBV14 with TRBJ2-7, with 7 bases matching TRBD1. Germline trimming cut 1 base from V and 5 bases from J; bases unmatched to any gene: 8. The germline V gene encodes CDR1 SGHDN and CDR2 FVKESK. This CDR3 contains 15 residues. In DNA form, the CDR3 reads TGTGCCAGCAGCCAAGTACAGGGGTTTCTCGACGAGCAGTACTTC. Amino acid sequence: CASSQVQGFLDEQYF.

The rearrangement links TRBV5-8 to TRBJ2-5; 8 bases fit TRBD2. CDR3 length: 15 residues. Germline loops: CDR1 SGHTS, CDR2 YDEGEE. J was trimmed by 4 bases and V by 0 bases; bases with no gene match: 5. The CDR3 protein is CASSLGSGSGETQYF. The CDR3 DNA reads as TGTGCCAGCAGCTTGGGCAGCGGGAGTGGAGAGACCCAGTACTTC.

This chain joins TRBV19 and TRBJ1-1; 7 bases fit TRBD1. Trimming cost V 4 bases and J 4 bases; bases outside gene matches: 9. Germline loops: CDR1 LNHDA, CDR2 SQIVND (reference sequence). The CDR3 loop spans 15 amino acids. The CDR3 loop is CASSTRTGASTEAFF. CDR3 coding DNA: TGTGCCAGTAGTACCCGGACAGGCGCGAGCACTGAAGCTTTCTTT.

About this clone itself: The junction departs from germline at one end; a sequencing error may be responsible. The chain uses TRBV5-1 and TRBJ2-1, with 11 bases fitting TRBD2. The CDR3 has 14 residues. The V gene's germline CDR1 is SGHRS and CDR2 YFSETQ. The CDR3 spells CASSLALAGGALIF. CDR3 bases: TGCGCCAGCAGCTTGGCCCTAGCGGGAGGCGCGCTGATCTTC.

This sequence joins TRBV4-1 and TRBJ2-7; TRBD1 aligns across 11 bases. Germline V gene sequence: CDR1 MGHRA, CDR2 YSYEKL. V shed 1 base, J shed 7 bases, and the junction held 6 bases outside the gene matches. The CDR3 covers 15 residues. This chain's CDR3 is CASSQGTGGFGEQYF. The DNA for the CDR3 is TGCGCCAGCAGCCAAGGGACAGGGGGCTTCGGGGAGCAGTACTTC.

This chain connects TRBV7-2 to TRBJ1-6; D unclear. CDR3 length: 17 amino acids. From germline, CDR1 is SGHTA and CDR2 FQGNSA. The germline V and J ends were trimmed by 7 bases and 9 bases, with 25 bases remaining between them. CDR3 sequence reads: CASTRPTPGFRSSPLHF. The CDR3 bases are TGTGCCAGCACCCGACCGACTCCTGGATTTCGTAGTTCACCCCTCCACTTT.

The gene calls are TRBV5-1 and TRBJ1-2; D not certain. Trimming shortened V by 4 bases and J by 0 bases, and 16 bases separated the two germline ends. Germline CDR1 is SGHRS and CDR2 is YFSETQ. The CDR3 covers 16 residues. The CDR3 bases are TGCGCCAGCAGCCCATCTTGGGTGGCAACTAACTATGGCTACACCTTC. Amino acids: CASSPSWVATNYGYTF. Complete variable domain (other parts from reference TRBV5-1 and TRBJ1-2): KAGVTQTPRYLIKTRGQQVTLSCSPISGHRSVSWYQQTPGQGLQFLFEYFSETQRNKGNFPGRFSGRQFSNSRSEMNVSTLELGDSALYLCASSPSWVATNYGYTFGSGTRLTVV.